The next 21 T cell receptor beta chains were all read from a single sample in a study of shared T cell receptors in the human thymus. Libraries were prepared by immunoSEQ multiplex PCR; TCRdb keeps only in-frame clonotypes and omits some of them. The sample has approximately 660,000 clones, 70% to 90% seen once; the top ten hold roughly 0.0097%. These data were also reused for a study on human thymus T cells.

Sequenced material: thymocytes. The source is a boy under two years old with a congenital heart defect.

The chain employs TRBV27 and TRBJ2-7; 10 nucleotides align to TRBD1. This CDR3 comprises 17 residues. V was pared by 3 bases and J by 5 bases, with 13 bases of the junction left unmatched. The V gene's germline CDR1 is MNHEY and CDR2 SMNVEV (reference sequence). As DNA, the CDR3 is TGTGCCAGCAGTTTGTGGACAGGGGGACTTCCAGCGCACGAGCAGTACTTC. Its protein is CASSLWTGGLPAHEQYF.

The chain is built from TRBV2 and TRBJ1-5; no reliable D call. The ends were cut back, 3 bases at V and 4 bases at J, with 10 bases in the middle. Germline V CDR1 and CDR2: SNHLY, FYNNEI. This CDR3 spans 14 amino acids. The DNA for the CDR3 is TGTGCCAGCAGTGATGAGGGCATAAATCAGCCCCAGCATTTT. This translates into CASSDEGINQPQHF.

Points on this clone: Other nucleotide sequences from this sample produce the same CDR3. The J gene is TRBJ1-5, the V gene TRBV20-1; D uncertain. The germline V gene has CDR1 DFQATT and CDR2 SNEGSKA (reference sequence). V was cut by 3 bases and J by 5 bases, with 5 bases left in between. The CDR3 consists of 11 residues. CDR3 DNA: TGCAGTGCTAGGCGGGATCAGCCCCAGCATTTT. It specifies CSARRDQPQHF.

This clone was recorded a few times. The chain recombines TRBV5-1 with TRBJ2-1; D uncertain. The CDR3 runs 13 residues. Trimming cost V 0 bases and J 9 bases, with 10 bases left between them. Germline CDR1 and CDR2: SGHRS and YFSETQ. The CDR3 region has the DNA TGCGCCAGCAGCTTGGTTGCGCCACCTGAGCAGTTCTTC. Translated, it gives CASSLVAPPEQFF.

The rearrangement joins TRBV18 to TRBJ2-7, with 13 bases matching TRBD2. Germline V gene data show CDR1 as KGHSH and CDR2 as LQKENI. The CDR3 consists of 16 residues. V lost 3 bases, J lost 3 bases, and 5 bases stayed unmatched. The CDR3 nucleotides are TGTGCCAGCTCACCCCAAGGACTAGCGGGGGACTACGAGCAGTACTTC. It translates to CASSPQGLAGDYEQYF.

The J gene is TRBJ2-5, the V gene TRBV7-9, with 11 bases fitting TRBD2. The CDR3 covers 13 residues. V trimming: 5 bases; J trimming: 7 bases; junction bases outside the gene matches: 3. CDR1 is SEHNR, CDR2 FQNEAQ, per germline (reference sequence). The CDR3 here is CASSRTSGGTQYF. The CDR3 nucleotides read TGTGCCAGCAGCCGTACTAGCGGGGGGACCCAGTACTTC. The full variable domain, completed using reference TRBV7-9 and TRBJ2-5, is DTGVSQNPRHKITKRGQNVTFRCDPISEHNRLYWYRQTLGQGPEFLTYFQNEAQLEKSRLLSDRFSAERPKGSFSTLEIQRTEQGDSAMYLCASSRTSGGTQYFGPGTRLLVL.

This chain joins TRBV18 and TRBJ2-1; D not certain. V shed 0 bases and J shed 8 bases, with 14 bases lying between them. Germline CDR1 reads KGHSH; CDR2 reads LQKENI. The CDR3 totals 15 residues. The CDR3 bases are TGTGCCAGCTCACCACCGAGAAAGAAGCGTCATGAGCAGTTCTTC. Protein: CASSPPRKKRHEQFF.

The rearrangement links TRBV19 to TRBJ1-1; 7 bases agree with TRBD1. This CDR3 is built from 13 residues. The J segment lost 4 bases and the V segment lost 5 bases, leaving 4 bases of the junction unmatched. Germline V gene sequence: CDR1 LNHDA, CDR2 SQIVND (reference sequence). In DNA form, the CDR3 reads TGTGCCAGTAGTGCGACAGGGCCCACTGAAGCTTTCTTT. It yields the protein CASSATGPTEAFF.

The V and J genes are TRBV19 and TRBJ2-7; 11 positions agree with TRBD1. CDR1 LNHDA and CDR2 SQIVND come from the germline V gene (reference sequence). V trimming: 3 bases; J trimming: 5 bases; junction bases outside the gene matches: 15. This CDR3 region has 18 residues. The CDR3 DNA is TGTGCCAGTAGTATCCCCGCTAAAGGACAGGGGGCGATCCACGAGCAGTACTTC. It is translated as CASSIPAKGQGAIHEQYF.

V is TRBV30 and J is TRBJ2-1; D might be TRBD2 (6 bases). The V end was cut by 6 bases, the J end by 1 base, with 10 bases between. This CDR3 has 13 amino acids. Germline V lookup: CDR1 GTSNPN, CDR2 SVGIG (reference sequence). CDR3 DNA: TGTGCCTGTCTAGCGCCTTCCTACAATGAGCAGTTCTTC. Its protein product is CACLAPSYNEQFF.

The chain links TRBV6-4 to TRBJ1-1; TRBD1 matches 10 bases. Germline V gene data show CDR1 as MRHNA and CDR2 as SNTAGT. Trimming cost V 3 bases and J 4 bases; bases outside gene matches: 2. This CDR3 has 14 residues. The CDR3 region is CASSEDRGGTEAFF. The CDR3 nucleotides read TGTGCCAGCAGTGAGGACAGGGGGGGCACTGAAGCTTTCTTT.

This chain connects TRBV6-5 to TRBJ2-7; 9 nucleotides line up with TRBD2. CDR3 length: 16 amino acids. Germline lookup yields CDR1 MNHEY and CDR2 SVGAGI. With 0 bases clipped from V and 2 bases from J, the junction kept 5 bases outside the gene matches. For the CDR3, the DNA is TGTGCCAGCAGTTACTCGAGGCGGGAGGGAACCTACGAGCAGTACTTC. The encoded protein is CASSYSRREGTYEQYF.

The chain links TRBV27 to TRBJ2-7; 7 bases are shared with TRBD1. The CDR3 is 16 amino acids. The germline V gene encodes CDR1 MNHEY and CDR2 SMNVEV (reference sequence). J gave up 2 bases and V 0 bases, and 7 bases lay outside the gene matches. CDR3 in amino acids: CASSLSMRQGAYEQYF. The CDR3 coding sequence is TGTGCCAGCAGTTTATCAATGAGACAGGGAGCCTACGAGCAGTACTTC.

This chain joins TRBV7-2 and TRBJ2-1, with TRBD2 matching 12 bases. Trimming at V came to 8 bases and at J to 6 bases, leaving 11 bases not matched to a gene. This CDR3 has 16 residues. CDR1 is SGHTA, CDR2 FQGNSA, per germline. The DNA of the CDR3 is TGTGCCAGCCTAAACCCCGCTAGCGGGAGGGCCAATGAGCAGTTCTTC. This translates into CASLNPASGRANEQFF.

V gene TRBV5-4 combines with J gene TRBJ2-1; 10 nucleotides match TRBD2. Trimming removed 2 bases from V and 7 bases from J; junction bases left unmatched: 9. Germline assignment: CDR1 SGHNT and CDR2 YYREEE (reference sequence). The length of the CDR3 is 16 residues. CDR3 sequence reads: CASSFKASGRKNEQFF. CDR3 in DNA: TGTGCCAGCAGCTTTAAGGCTAGCGGGAGAAAGAATGAGCAGTTCTTC.

This clone turned up a few times. This CDR3 is CASSQGARANEKLFF. The CDR3 DNA follows: TGTGCCAGCTCACAGGGGGCGCGGGCTAATGAAAAACTGTTTTTT. The chain recombines TRBV18 with TRBJ1-4; 7 bases are a match to TRBD1. This CDR3 contains 15 residues. The ends lost 4 bases at V and 3 bases at J; junction bases unmatched: 5. Per germline, CDR1 KGHSH and CDR2 LQKENI.

J is TRBJ2-7 and V is TRBV5-1; 7 positions match TRBD2. The V and J ends lost 7 bases and 6 bases, in that order; junction bases with no gene match: 4. The CDR3 length is 11 residues. The germline V gene encodes CDR1 SGHRS and CDR2 YFSETQ. The CDR3 sequence: CASGGGGEQYF. The CDR3 DNA sequence: TGCGCCAGCGGGGGGGGAGGCGAGCAGTACTTC.

The chain is built from TRBV11-2 and TRBJ2-1, with 7 nucleotides matching TRBD1. Germline V gives CDR1 SGHAT, CDR2 FQNNGV. J lost 4 bases, V lost 5 bases, and 5 bases had no gene match. The CDR3 contains 14 residues. In DNA form, the CDR3 reads TGTGCCAGCAGCCGACAGGGCCCTTACAATGAGCAGTTCTTC. Translated: CASSRQGPYNEQFF.

The CDR3 nucleotides are TGCGCCAGCAGAAGGGGGACAGGATACGAGCAGTACTTC. The encoded protein is CASRRGTGYEQYF. The chain recombines TRBV10-1 with TRBJ2-7; TRBD1 matches at 8 bases. V was pared by 6 bases and J by 4 bases, with 5 bases of the junction left unmatched. Germline V gene data show CDR1 as WNHNN and CDR2 as SYGVQD (reference sequence). The length of the CDR3 is 13 residues.

The gene calls are TRBV4-3 and TRBJ1-2, with D possibly being TRBD1 (5 bases). With 0 bases removed from V and 6 bases from J, the gap between germline ends came to 8 bases. This CDR3 has 13 amino acids. Germline CDR1 LGHNA, CDR2 YSLEER. CDR3: CASSQDGGDGYTF. CDR3 nucleotides: TGCGCCAGCAGCCAAGACGGAGGGGATGGCTACACCTTC.

The chain couples TRBV21-1 to TRBJ2-5; the table's D call, TRBD1, was not checked against the DNA. TRBV21-1 is a recognized pseudogene. The CDR3 sequence is 13 residues long. CDR3 DNA: TGTGCCAGCAGCAAAGCGCTTTGGGACAGGGACTACTTC. Its protein product is CASSKALWDRDYF.